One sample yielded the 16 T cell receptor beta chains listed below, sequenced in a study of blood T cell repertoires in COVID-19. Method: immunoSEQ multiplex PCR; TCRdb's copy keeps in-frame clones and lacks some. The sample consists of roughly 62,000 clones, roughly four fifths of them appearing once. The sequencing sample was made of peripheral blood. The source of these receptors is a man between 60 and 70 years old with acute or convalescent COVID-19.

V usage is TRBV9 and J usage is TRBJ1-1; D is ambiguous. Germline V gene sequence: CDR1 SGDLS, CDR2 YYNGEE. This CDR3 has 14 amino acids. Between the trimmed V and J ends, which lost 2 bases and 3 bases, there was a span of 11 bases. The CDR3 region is CASSVYEGDTEAFF. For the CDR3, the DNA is TGTGCCAGCAGCGTTTATGAGGGAGACACTGAAGCTTTCTTT.

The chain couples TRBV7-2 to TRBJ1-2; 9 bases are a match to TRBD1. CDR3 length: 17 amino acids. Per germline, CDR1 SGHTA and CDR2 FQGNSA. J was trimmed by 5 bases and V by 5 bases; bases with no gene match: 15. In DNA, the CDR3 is TGTGCCAGCAGCCCATTCGCCGGGGACAGGGCAGGGTATGGCTACACCTTC. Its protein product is CASSPFAGDRAGYGYTF.

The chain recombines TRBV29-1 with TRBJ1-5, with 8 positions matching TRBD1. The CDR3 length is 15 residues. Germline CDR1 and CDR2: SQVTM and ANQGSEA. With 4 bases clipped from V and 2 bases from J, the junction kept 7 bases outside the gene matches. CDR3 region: CSVAVDRGGNQPQHF. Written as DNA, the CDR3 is TGCAGCGTTGCCGTAGACAGGGGCGGCAATCAGCCCCAGCATTTT.

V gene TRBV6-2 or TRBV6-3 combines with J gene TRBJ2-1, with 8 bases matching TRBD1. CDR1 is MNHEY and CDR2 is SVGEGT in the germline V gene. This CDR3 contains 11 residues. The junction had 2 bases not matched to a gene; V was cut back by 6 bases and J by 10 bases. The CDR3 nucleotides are TGTGCCAGCAGCCCAGGGGGCGAGCAGTTCTTC. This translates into CASSPGGEQFF.

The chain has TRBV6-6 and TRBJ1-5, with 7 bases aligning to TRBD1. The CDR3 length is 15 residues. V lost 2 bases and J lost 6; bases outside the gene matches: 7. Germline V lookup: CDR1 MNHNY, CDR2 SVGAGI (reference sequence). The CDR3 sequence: CASSYPGQGGQPQHF. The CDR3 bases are TGTGCCAGCAGTTACCCGGGGCAGGGGGGTCAGCCCCAGCATTTT.

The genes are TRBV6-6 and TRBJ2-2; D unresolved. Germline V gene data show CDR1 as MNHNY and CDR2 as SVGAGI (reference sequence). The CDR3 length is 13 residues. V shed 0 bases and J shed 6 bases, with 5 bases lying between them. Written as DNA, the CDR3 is TGTGCCAGCAGTTACTCGGCACCCGGGGAGCTGTTTTTT. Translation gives CASSYSAPGELFF.

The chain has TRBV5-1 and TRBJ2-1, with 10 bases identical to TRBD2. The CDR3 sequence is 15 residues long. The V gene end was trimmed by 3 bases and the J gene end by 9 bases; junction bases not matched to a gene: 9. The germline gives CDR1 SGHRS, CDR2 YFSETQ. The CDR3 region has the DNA TGCGCCAGCAGCTCGCAAGCGGGAGGGCCCCGTGAGCAGTTCTTC. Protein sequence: CASSSQAGGPREQFF.

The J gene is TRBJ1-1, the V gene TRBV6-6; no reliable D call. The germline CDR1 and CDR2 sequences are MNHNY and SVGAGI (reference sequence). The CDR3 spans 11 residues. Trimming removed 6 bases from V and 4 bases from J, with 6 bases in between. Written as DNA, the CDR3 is TGTGCCAGCAGCACAGCCACTGAAGCTTTCTTT. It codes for CASSTATEAFF.

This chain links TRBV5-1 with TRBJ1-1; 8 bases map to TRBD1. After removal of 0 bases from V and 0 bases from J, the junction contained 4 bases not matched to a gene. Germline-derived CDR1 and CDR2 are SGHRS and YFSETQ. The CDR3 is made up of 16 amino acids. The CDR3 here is CASSLGRGRMNTEAFF. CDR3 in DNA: TGCGCCAGCAGCTTGGGCAGGGGGCGGATGAACACTGAAGCTTTCTTT.

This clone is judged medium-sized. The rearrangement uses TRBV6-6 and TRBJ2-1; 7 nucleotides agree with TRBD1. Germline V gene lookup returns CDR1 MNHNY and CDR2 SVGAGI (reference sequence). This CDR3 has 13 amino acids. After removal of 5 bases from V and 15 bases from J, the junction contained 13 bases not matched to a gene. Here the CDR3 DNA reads TGTGCCAGCAGTCCAACAGGGATCGCAGGGGGGTTCTTC. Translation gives CASSPTGIAGGFF.

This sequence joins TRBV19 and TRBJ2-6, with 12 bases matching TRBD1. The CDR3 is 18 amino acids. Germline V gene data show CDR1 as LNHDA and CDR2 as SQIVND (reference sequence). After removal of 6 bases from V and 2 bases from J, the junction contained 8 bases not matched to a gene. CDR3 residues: CASSREGTGGTGANVLTF. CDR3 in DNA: TGTGCCAGTAGCCGCGAGGGGACAGGGGGCACTGGGGCCAACGTCCTGACTTTC.

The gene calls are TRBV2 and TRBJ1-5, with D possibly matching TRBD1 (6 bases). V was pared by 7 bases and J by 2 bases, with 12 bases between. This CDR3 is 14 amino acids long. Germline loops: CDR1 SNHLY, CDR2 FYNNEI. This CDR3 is CASNREGGNQPQHF. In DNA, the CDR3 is TGTGCCAGCAACAGGGAGGGGGGCAATCAGCCCCAGCATTTT.

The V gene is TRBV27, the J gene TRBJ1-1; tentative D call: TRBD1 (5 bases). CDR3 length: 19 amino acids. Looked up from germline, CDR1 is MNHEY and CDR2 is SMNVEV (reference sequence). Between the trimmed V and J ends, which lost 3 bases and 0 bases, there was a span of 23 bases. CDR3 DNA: TGTGCCAGCAGTTTTATCAGAACAGGACCTGTTGGGGTGAACACTGAAGCTTTCTTT. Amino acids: CASSFIRTGPVGVNTEAFF.

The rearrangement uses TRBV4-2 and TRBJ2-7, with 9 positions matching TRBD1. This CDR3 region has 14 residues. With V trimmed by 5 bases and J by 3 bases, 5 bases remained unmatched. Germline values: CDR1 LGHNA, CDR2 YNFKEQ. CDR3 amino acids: CASSDRTGVYEQYF. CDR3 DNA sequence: TGTGCCAGCAGCGACCGGACAGGGGTCTACGAGCAGTACTTC.

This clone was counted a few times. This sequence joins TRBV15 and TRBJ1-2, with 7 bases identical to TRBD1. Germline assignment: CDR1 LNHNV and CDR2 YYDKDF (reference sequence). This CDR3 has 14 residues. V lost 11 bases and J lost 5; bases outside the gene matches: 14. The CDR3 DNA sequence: TGTGCCCAGGGGGGAGGATTCTCGGGGTATGGCTACACCTTC. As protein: CAQGGGFSGYGYTF.

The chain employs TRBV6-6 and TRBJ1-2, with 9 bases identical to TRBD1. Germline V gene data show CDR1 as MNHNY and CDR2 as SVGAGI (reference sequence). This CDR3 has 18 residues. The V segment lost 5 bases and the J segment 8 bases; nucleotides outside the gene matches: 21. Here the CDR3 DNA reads TGTGCCAGCAGTCCCCTGGGGGACAGGGCACTAAAAACGGAAGGCTACACCTTC. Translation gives CASSPLGDRALKTEGYTF.